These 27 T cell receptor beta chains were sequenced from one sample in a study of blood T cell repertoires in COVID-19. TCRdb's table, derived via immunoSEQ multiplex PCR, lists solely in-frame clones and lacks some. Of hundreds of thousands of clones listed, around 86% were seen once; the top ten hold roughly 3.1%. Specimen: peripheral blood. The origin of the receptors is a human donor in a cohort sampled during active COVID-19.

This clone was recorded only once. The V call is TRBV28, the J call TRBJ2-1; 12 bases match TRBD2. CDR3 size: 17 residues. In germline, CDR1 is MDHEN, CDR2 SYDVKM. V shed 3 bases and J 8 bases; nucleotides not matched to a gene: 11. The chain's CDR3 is CASSFNVRTSGMDEQFF. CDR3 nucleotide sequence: TGTGCCAGCAGTTTCAACGTGAGGACTAGCGGGATGGATGAGCAGTTCTTC.

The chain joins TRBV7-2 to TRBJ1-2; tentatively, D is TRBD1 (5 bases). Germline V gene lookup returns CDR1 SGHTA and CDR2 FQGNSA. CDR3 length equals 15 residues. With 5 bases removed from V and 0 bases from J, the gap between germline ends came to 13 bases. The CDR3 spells CASSPSGGANYGYTF. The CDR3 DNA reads TGTGCCAGCAGCCCGTCCGGGGGAGCTAACTATGGCTACACCTTC.

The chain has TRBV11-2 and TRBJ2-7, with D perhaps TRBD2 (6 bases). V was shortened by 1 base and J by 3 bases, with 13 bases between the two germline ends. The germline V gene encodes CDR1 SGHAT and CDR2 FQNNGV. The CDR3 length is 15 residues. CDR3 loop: CASSLAGGPVYEQYF. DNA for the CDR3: TGTGCCAGCAGCTTAGCCGGAGGGCCCGTCTACGAGCAGTACTTC.

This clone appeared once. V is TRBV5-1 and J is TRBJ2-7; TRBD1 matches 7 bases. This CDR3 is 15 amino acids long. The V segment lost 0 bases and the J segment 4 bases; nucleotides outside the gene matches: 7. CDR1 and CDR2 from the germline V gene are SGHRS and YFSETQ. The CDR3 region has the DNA TGCGCCAGCAGCTTGGGAAGGGGGCAGCTTTACGAGCAGTACTTC. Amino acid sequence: CASSLGRGQLYEQYF.

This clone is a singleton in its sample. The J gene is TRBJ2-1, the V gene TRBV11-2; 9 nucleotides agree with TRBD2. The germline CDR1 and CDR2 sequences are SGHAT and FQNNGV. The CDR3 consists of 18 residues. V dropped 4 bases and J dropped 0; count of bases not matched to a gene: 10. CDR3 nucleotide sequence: TGTGCCAGCAGCTCACCCTTTCTAGCGGGGCGCTCCTACAATGAGCAGTTCTTC. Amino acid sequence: CASSSPFLAGRSYNEQFF.

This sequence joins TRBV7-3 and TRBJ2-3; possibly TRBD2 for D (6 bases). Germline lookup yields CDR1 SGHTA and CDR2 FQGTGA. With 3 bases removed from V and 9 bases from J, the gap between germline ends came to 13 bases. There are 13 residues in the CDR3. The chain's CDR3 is CASSFDWGGTQYF. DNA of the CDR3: TGTGCCAGCAGCTTCGACTGGGGAGGCACGCAGTATTTT.

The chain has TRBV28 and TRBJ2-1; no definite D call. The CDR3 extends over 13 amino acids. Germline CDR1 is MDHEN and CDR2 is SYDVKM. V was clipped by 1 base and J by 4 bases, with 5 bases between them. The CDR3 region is CASSLSEYNEQFF. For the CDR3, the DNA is TGTGCCAGCAGTTTATCCGAGTACAATGAGCAGTTCTTC.

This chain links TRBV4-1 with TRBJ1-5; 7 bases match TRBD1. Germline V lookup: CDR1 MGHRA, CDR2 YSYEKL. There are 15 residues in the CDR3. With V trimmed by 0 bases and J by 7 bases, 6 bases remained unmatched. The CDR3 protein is CASSQDRGKAQPQHF. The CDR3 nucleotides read TGCGCCAGCAGCCAAGACAGGGGGAAGGCGCAGCCCCAGCATTTT.

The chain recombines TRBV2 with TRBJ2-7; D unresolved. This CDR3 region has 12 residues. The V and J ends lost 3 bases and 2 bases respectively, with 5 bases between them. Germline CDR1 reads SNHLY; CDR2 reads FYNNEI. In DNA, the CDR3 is TGTGCCAGCAGTGACGGTACCTACGAGCAGTACTTC. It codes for CASSDGTYEQYF.

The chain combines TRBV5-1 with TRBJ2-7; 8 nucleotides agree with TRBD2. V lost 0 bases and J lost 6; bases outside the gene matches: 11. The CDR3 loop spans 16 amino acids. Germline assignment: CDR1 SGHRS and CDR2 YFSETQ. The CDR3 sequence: CASSLESGGGPPEQYF. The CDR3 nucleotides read TGCGCCAGCAGCTTGGAATCCGGGGGGGGCCCGCCCGAGCAGTACTTC.

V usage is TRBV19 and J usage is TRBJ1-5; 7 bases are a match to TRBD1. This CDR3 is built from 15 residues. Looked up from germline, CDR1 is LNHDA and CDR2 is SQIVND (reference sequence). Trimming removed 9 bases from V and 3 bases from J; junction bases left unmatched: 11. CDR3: CASRSYTGVNQPQHF. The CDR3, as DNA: TGTGCCAGCCGTTCCTACACAGGGGTCAATCAGCCCCAGCATTTT.

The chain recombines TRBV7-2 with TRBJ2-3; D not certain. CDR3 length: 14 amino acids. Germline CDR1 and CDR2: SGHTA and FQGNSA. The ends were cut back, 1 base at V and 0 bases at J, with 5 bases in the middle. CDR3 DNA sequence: TGTGCCAGCAGCTTAGACCGGAGCACAGATACGCAGTATTTT. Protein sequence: CASSLDRSTDTQYF.

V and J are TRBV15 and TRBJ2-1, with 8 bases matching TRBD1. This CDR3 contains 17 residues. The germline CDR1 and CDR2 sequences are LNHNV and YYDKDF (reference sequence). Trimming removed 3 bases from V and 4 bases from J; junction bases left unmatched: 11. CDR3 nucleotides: TGTGCCACCAGCAGGCCTCTGACAGGGGCAGTGTACAATGAGCAGTTCTTC. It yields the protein CATSRPLTGAVYNEQFF.

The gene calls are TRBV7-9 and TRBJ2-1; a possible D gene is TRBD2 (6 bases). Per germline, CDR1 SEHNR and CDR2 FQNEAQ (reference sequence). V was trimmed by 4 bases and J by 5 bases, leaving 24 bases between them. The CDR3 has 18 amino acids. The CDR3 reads CASSSNKGIQAGHNEQFF. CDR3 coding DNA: TGTGCCAGCAGCTCAAACAAGGGCATACAGGCGGGACACAATGAGCAGTTCTTC.

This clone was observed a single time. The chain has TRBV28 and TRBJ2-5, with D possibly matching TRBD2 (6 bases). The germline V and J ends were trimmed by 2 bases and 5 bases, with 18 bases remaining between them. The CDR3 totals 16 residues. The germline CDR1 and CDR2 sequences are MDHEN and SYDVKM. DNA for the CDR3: TGTGCCAGCAGTTTAGGGGGGTCTAGTACTTCTGAGACCCAGTACTTC. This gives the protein CASSLGGSSTSETQYF.

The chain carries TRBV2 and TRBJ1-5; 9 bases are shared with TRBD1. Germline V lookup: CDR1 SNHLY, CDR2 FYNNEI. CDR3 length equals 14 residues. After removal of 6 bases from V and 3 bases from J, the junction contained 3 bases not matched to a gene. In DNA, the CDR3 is TGTGCCAGCAGAGGGACAGGGATCAATCAGCCCCAGCATTTT. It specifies CASRGTGINQPQHF.

CDR3 in amino acids: CASSASAKNIQYF. CDR3 coding DNA: TGTGCCAGCTCAGCGAGCGCCAAAAACATTCAGTACTTC. The J gene is TRBJ2-4, the V gene TRBV12-3 or TRBV12-4; D ambiguous. There are 13 residues in the CDR3. Trimming left V 8 bases short and J 1 base short, with 9 bases between.

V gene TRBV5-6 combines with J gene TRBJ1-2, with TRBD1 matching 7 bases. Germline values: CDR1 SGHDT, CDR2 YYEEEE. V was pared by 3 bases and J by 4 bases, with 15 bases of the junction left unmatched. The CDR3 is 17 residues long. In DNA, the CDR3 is TGTGCCAGCAGCTCCCTGATACTTACAGGGGAGAGCTATGGCTACACCTTC. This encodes CASSSLILTGESYGYTF.

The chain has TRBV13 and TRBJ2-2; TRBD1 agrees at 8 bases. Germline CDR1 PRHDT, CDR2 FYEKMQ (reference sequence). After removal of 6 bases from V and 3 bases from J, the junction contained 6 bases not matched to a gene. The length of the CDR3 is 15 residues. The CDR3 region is CASSTGGWDTGELFF. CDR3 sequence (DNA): TGTGCCAGCAGTACAGGGGGATGGGACACCGGGGAGCTGTTTTTT.

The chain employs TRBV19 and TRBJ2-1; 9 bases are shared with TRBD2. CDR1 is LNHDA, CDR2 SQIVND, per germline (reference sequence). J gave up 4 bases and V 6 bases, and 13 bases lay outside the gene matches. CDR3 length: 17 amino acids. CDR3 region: CASRSDSGGVRYNEQFF. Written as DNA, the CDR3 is TGTGCCAGTAGATCTGATAGCGGGGGTGTACGATACAATGAGCAGTTCTTC.

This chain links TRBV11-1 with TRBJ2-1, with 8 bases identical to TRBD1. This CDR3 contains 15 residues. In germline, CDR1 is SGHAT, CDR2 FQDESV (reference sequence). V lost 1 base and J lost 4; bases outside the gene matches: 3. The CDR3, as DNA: TGTGCCAGCAGCTTAGGCAGGGGGCCTTACAATGAGCAGTTCTTC. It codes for CASSLGRGPYNEQFF.

CDR3 nucleotides: TGTGCCAGCAGCTCCTGGACTAGTCAGTGGAGTGAGCAGTTCTTC. Residues: CASSSWTSQWSEQFF. The chain joins TRBV7-2 to TRBJ2-1; 7 bases align to TRBD2. Per the germline V gene, CDR1 is SGHTA and CDR2 is FQGNSA. This CDR3 has 15 amino acids. With V trimmed by 4 bases and J by 9 bases, 12 bases remained unmatched.

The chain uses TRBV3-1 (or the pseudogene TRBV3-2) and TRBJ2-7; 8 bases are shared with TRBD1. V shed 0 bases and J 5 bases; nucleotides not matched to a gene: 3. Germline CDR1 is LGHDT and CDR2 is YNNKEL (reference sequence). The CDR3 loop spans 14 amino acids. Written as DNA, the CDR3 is TGTGCCAGCAGCCAAGATCCACAGGGGGACGAGCAGTACTTC. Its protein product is CASSQDPQGDEQYF.

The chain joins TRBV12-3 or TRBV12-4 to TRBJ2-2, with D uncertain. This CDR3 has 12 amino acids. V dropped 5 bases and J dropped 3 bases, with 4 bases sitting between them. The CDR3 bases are TGTGCCAGCAGTCCTGACACCGGGGAGCTGTTTTTT. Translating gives CASSPDTGELFF.

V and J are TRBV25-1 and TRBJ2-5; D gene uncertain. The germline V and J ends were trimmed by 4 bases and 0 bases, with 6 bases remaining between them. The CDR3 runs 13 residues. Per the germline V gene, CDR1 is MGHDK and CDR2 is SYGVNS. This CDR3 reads CASSVWHQETQYF. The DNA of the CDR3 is TGTGCCAGCAGTGTTTGGCACCAAGAGACCCAGTACTTC.

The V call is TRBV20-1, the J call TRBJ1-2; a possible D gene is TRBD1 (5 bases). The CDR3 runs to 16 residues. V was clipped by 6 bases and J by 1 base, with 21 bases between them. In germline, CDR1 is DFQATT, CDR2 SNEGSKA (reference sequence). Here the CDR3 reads CSASRGVAGINYGYTF. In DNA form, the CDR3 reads TGCAGTGCCAGTAGAGGAGTGGCAGGGATTAACTATGGCTACACCTTC.

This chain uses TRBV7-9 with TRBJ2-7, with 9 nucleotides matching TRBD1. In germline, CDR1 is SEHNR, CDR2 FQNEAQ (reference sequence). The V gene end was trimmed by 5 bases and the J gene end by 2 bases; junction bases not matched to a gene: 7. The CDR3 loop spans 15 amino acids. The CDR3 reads CASSSRQGETYEQYF. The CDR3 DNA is TGTGCCAGCAGCAGCCGACAGGGGGAAACCTACGAGCAGTACTTC.